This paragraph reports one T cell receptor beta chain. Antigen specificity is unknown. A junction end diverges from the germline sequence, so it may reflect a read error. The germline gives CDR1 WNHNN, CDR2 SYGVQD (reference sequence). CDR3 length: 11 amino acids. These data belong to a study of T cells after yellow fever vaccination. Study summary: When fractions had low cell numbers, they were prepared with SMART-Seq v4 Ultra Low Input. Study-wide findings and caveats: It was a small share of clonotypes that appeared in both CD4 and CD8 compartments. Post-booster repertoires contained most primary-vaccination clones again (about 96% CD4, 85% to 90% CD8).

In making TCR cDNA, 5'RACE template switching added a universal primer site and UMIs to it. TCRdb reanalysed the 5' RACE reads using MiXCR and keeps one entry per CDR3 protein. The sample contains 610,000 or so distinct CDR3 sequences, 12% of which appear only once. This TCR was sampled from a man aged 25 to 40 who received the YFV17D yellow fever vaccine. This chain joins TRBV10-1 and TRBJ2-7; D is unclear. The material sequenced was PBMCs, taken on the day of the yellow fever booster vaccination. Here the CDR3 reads CASSESRPDTF. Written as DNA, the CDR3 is TGCGCCAGCAGTGAGTCCCGACCCGACACCTTC.